Reported below is one T cell receptor (beta chain). In its sample, this clonotype was seen many times. There is no known antigen for this receptor. Per-nucleotide qualities are absent, and no much larger clonotype sits a single base away. Library generation was performed with RACE. The sequencing machine was a NextSeq 500. Library preparation attached unique molecular identifiers to individual cDNA molecules for quantitative, reproducible TCR counting. The study's own analysis went as follows. A median of roughly 98,000 TCRs per sample was observed, with a range of 23,224 to 690,600. V, J and CDR3 annotation of the TCR reads was carried out using the Decombinator software suite. For PS versus PT1 abundance plots, all samples were subsampled to the same number of TCRs (28,000). Expanded TCRs were defined as absent before sensitization and observed at least eight times at the 2-week time point. TCRdb applied fastp at Q25 and MiXCR to the public reads, then kept only in-frame beta chains. Rows with a matching CDR3 protein are joined into one entry that keeps the most common DNA and genes. For this entry, the V and J calls and clone size follow TCRdb and not the study's own pipeline. Counted in this sample were about 77,000 distinct CDR3 sequences; 8.6% of them appeared once. Of the sample, 1.5% to 2% falls within the top ten clones.

The data belong to a study of human T cells and chemical hapten exposure listed by TCRdb under 2021. Context from the whole study: Libraries were combined into a pool for sequencing, and differences in TCR yield between samples came mainly from small differences in library volumes within the pool. This study followed changes in the peripheral blood TCR repertoire in vivo during primary and secondary sensitization of alopecia patients to the hapten diphenylcyclopropenone (DPC). From each blood RNA sample, both TCR alpha and TCR beta chains were sequenced. Findings and caveats that apply to the study as a whole: DPC sensitization did not change the number of TCRs with a frequency above 1 in 1000, and there was no evidence of changes in global repertoire structure. After repeated subsampling, changes were observed in the strength of the expansion versus patch-test correlation and in the threshold at which the correlation became significant.

The time point tag for this specimen amounts to: healthy volunteer bleed at 6 weeks. Total RNA was extracted from unfractionated whole blood collected in Tempus Blood RNA tubes. Five healthy volunteers acted as controls for TCR sequencing and had blood drawn at day 0, 2 weeks and 6 weeks. V ends up 0 bases short and J 3 bases short, with an unmatched junction base count of 4. The CDR3 runs 15 residues from the cysteine to the phenylalanine. The CDR3 DNA has 45 bases and is translated from base 1. For CDR1 and CDR2, the germline V gene (reference sequence) lists LNHNV and YYDKDF. This receptor chain uses TRBV15 and TRBJ1-2; 7 bases in the middle match TRBD1. The origin of this receptor is a female donor in good health. Some clones in this sample may be carry-over from other donors' samples. What was sequenced was whole blood. The DNA reads TGTGCCACCAGCAGAGATACAGGGGCGGACTATGGCTACACCTTC. This yields the protein CATSRDTGADYGYTF.